One and the same sample provided the 8 T cell receptor beta chains below, sequenced in a study of blood T cell repertoires in COVID-19. The assay was immunoSEQ multiplex PCR, and TCRdb's table has in-frame clones only and misses some. The sample contains about 73,000 clones, roughly four fifths of which appear only once. Sequences were obtained from peripheral blood. These receptor sequences come from a woman aged 55-69 years with acute or convalescent COVID-19.

The chain is built from TRBV5-1 and TRBJ2-1; D is perhaps TRBD1 (6 bases). Germline V gene lookup returns CDR1 SGHRS and CDR2 YFSETQ. This CDR3 spans 14 amino acids. Trimming removed 4 bases at V and 7 bases at J, with 15 bases between. The chain's CDR3 is CASSVQGNRNEQFF. The CDR3 nucleotides read TGCGCCAGCAGCGTACAGGGTAATCGTAATGAGCAGTTCTTC. Filled out from reference TRBV5-1 and TRBJ2-1, the complete variable domain reads KAGVTQTPRYLIKTRGQQVTLSCSPISGHRSVSWYQQTPGQGLQFLFEYFSETQRNKGNFPGRFSGRQFSNSRSEMNVSTLELGDSALYLCASSVQGNRNEQFFGPGTRLTVL.

The chain employs TRBV5-8 and TRBJ2-1, with TRBD1 matching 7 bases. Germline trimming cut 4 bases from V and 6 bases from J; bases unmatched to any gene: 4. CDR1 is SGHTS, CDR2 YDEGEE, per germline. The CDR3 contains 13 residues. The CDR3 is CASSLRGSNEQFF. The CDR3 bases are TGTGCCAGCAGCCTCAGGGGGAGCAATGAGCAGTTCTTC.

CDR3 coding DNA: TGTGCCAGCAGCGGGACAAATAATTCACCCCTCCACTTT. Translated: CASSGTNNSPLHF. The genes are TRBV12-3 or TRBV12-4 and TRBJ1-6, with TRBD1 as a possible D gene (6 bases). CDR3 length: 13 residues. Trimming cost V 6 bases and J 5 bases, with 8 bases left between them.

CDR3 protein: CASSESFNRARQPQHF. The CDR3 coding sequence is TGTGCCAGCTCCGAAAGCTTTAACAGGGCTCGTCAGCCCCAGCATTTT. The chain joins TRBV18 to TRBJ1-5, with D perhaps TRBD1 (6 bases). Per germline, CDR1 KGHSH and CDR2 LQKENI. The CDR3 totals 16 residues. Trimming took off 6 bases at V and 6 bases at J, with 21 bases between the two ends.

This clone was counted only a few times. For the CDR3, the DNA is TGTGCCAGCAGCTTTTCACCCTCTACGAACACTGAAGCTTTCTTT. Its protein is CASSFSPSTNTEAFF. This sequence joins TRBV11-2 and TRBJ1-1; unclear D gene. Deletions cut 3 bases from V and 1 base from J, with 12 bases between. CDR3 length: 15 residues. Germline values: CDR1 SGHAT, CDR2 FQNNGV. Based on the CDR3 plus reference TRBV11-2 and TRBJ1-1, the full variable domain is EAGVAQSPRYKIIEKRQSVAFWCNPISGHATLYWYQQILGQGPKLLIQFQNNGVVDDSQLPKDRFSAERLKGVDSTLKIQPAKLEDSAVYLCASSFSPSTNTEAFFGQGTRLTVV.

The V gene is TRBV19, the J gene TRBJ2-7, with a weak D call TRBD1 (5 bases). From germline, CDR1 is LNHDA and CDR2 SQIVND (reference sequence). V was clipped by 1 base and J by 2 bases, with 9 bases between them. The CDR3 has 14 residues. CDR3 region: CASSIVDSPYEQYF. The CDR3 DNA reads TGTGCCAGTAGTATAGTTGACAGTCCCTACGAGCAGTACTTC.

This clone was seen more than once but under ten times. The V call is TRBV5-1, the J call TRBJ1-3; tentative D call: TRBD1 (6 bases). The V gene's germline CDR1 is SGHRS and CDR2 YFSETQ. The length of the CDR3 is 16 residues. Trimming stripped 0 bases from V and 2 bases from J, with 12 bases between. CDR3 nucleotides: TGCGCCAGCAGCTTGGTGATGGGGGCTGCTGGAAACACCATATATTTT. Translated, it gives CASSLVMGAAGNTIYF.

CDR3 DNA sequence: TGCGCCAGCAGCTTGCGGCTAGCGGGAAATACGCAGTATTTT. It specifies CASSLRLAGNTQYF. The chain carries TRBV5-1 and TRBJ2-3; the match to TRBD2 covers 9 bases. J lost 7 bases, V lost 1 base, and 4 bases had no gene match. The CDR3 runs to 14 residues. Germline values: CDR1 SGHRS, CDR2 YFSETQ.